Listed here are 5 T cell receptor beta chains from one sample, sequenced in a study of cytomegalovirus exposure and HLA in healthy donors (TCRdb year 2017). Library generation was performed with the immunoSEQ multiplex PCR assay. Here the immuneACCESS table is served through TCRdb, limited to in-frame sequences with V and J called. Missing clones are a known gap in these copies; in checked studies unresolved V genes cover under half, and the rest lacks a known reason. For this sample there are about 150,000 clones; about 89% appear just once. The ten largest clones add up to approximately 0.7% of the sample. The sequenced sample consisted of PBMCs. These receptors all stem from a man aged 18 to 29 in good health and CMV-seronegative.

This chain uses TRBV9 with TRBJ2-3; 10 bases are shared with TRBD2. V dropped 3 bases and J dropped 2; count of bases not matched to a gene: 3. The germline V gene encodes CDR1 SGDLS and CDR2 YYNGEE. The CDR3 totals 15 residues. CDR3 in amino acids: CASSASGSITDTQYF. In DNA form, the CDR3 reads TGTGCCAGCAGCGCTAGCGGGAGTATCACAGATACGCAGTATTTT.

In this sample, this clone turned up once. The rearrangement joins TRBV16 to TRBJ2-5; possibly TRBD2 for D (6 bases). The germline V gene encodes CDR1 KGHSY and CDR2 FQNENV. Trimming cost V 2 bases and J 4 bases, with 8 bases left between them. This CDR3 spans 13 amino acids. The CDR3 protein is CASSQVGGETQYF. CDR3 in DNA: TGTGCCAGCAGCCAAGTGGGGGGAGAGACCCAGTACTTC. Filled out from reference TRBV16 and TRBJ2-5, the complete variable domain reads GEEVAQTPKHLVRGEGQKAKLYCAPIKGHSYVFWYQQVLKNEFKFLISFQNENVFDETGMPKERFSAKCLPNSPCSLEIQATKLEDSAVYFCASSQVGGETQYFGPGTRLLVL.

Only one count was recorded for this clone. CDR3 DNA sequence: TGTGCCACCAGCAGGAGCTCAGGGGAAGCTTTCTTT. Its translation: CATSRSSGEAFF. This sequence joins TRBV15 and TRBJ1-1, with D maybe TRBD1 (5 bases). V was shortened by 3 bases and J by 8 bases, with 10 bases between the two germline ends. The germline V gene encodes CDR1 LNHNV and CDR2 YYDKDF (reference sequence). The CDR3 runs to 12 residues.

V and J are TRBV7-2 and TRBJ1-2; 8 bases align to TRBD1. With V trimmed by 5 bases and J by 2 bases, 4 bases remained unmatched. Germline V gives CDR1 SGHTA, CDR2 FQGNSA. The CDR3 sequence is 14 residues long. Written as DNA, the CDR3 is TGTGCCAGCAGCCCCGGACAGGGAAACTATGGCTACACCTTC. It codes for CASSPGQGNYGYTF.

This chain joins TRBV18 and TRBJ2-1; D remains ambiguous. The CDR3 is 14 amino acids. V lost 2 bases to trimming and J lost 3 bases, with 8 bases between them. The germline V gene has CDR1 KGHSH and CDR2 LQKENI. The CDR3 nucleotides read TGTGCCAGCTCACCAAACAGCTTCTACAATGAGCAGTTCTTC. This gives the protein CASSPNSFYNEQFF.